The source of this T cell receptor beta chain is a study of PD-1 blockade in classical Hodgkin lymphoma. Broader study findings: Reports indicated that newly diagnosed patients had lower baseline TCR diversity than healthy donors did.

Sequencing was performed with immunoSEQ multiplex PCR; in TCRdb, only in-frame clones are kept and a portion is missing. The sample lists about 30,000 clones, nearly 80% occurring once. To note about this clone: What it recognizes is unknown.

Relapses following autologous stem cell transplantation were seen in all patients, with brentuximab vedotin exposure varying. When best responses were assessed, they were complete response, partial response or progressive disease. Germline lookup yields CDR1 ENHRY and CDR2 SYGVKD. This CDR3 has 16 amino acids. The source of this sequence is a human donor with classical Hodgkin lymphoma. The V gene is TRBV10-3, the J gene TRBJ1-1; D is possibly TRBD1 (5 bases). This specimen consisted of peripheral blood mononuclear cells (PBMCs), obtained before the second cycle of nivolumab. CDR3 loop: CAIKAEAGAGNTEAFF. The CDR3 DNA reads TGTGCTATAAAGGCCGAGGCCGGGGCCGGGAACACTGAAGCTTTCTTT.